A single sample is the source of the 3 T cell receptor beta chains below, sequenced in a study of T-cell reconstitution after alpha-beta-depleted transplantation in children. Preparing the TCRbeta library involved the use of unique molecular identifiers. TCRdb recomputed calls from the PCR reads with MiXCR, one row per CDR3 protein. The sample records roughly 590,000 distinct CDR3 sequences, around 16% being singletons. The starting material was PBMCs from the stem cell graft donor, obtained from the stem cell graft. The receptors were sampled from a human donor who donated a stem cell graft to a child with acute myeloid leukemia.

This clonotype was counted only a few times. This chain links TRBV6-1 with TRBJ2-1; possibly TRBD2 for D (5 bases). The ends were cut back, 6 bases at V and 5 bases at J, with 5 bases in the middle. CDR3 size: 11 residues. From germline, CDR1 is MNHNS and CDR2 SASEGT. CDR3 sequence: CASREDNEQFF. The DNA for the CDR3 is TGTGCCAGCAGGGAGGACAATGAGCAGTTCTTC.

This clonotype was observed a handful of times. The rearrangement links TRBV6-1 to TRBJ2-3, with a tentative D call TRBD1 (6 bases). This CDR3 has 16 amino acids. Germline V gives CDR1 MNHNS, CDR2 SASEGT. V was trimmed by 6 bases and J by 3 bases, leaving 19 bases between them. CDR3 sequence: CASSSADSRLTDTQYF. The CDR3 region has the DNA TGTGCCAGCAGCTCCGCGGACAGCAGATTGACAGATACGCAGTATTTT.

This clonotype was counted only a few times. The CDR3 is CASSQEVGLRVTQYF. CDR3 nucleotide sequence: TGTGCCAGCAGCCAAGAAGTGGGACTTAGGGTTACGCAGTATTTT. This rearrangement joins TRBV4-2 to TRBJ2-3; TRBD2 is a possible D gene (6 bases). The germline CDR1 and CDR2 sequences are LGHNA and YNFKEQ. Trimming stripped 0 bases from V and 8 bases from J, with 15 bases between. The CDR3 is 15 residues long.